Below are 5 T cell receptor beta chains sequenced from a single sample in a study of T-cell memory formation after mild COVID-19 (dated by TCRdb to the early 2020s). To prepare the library, 5' RACE was applied. The sample was run on an Illumina NovaSeq 6000. TCRdb reworked the public reads: Q25 trimming with fastp, MiXCR clone assembly, productive beta chains retained. CDR3 protein sequences are deduplicated, and each keeps its most common genes and DNA. Here the sample has tens of thousands of distinct CDR3 sequences; 25% to 30% occur a single time. The ten top clones hold 43% of the sample. Material: PBMCs or a T cell subset sorted from them (not recorded which). The receptors come from a man between 18 and 35 years old who had mild COVID-19 (a few samples of this study predate the infection). The sample titles of this study are shuffled in the database, so cell type and time point are left out; the donor was told from shared clones.

The chain combines TRBV5-5 with TRBJ2-1; 7 nucleotides line up with TRBD2. Trimming took 5 bases from V and 0 from J; bases not matched to a gene: 8. The germline CDR1 and CDR2 sequences are SGHKS and YYEKEE (reference sequence). This CDR3 has 16 residues. This CDR3 is CASRPREVSSYNEQFF. CDR3 nucleotides: TGTGCCAGCAGACCCCGGGAGGTGAGCTCCTACAATGAGCAGTTCTTC.

This chain's CDR3 is CASSSSGASSYNEQFF. The CDR3 coding sequence is TGTGCCAGTAGTTCTAGCGGGGCGAGCTCCTACAATGAGCAGTTCTTC. The chain links TRBV19 to TRBJ2-1, with 9 nucleotides matching TRBD2. J was trimmed by 0 bases and V by 5 bases; bases with no gene match: 5. The CDR3 loop spans 16 amino acids. The germline CDR1 and CDR2 sequences are LNHDA and SQIVND (reference sequence).

J is TRBJ2-1 and V is TRBV20-1; D perhaps matches TRBD2 (5 bases). Per the germline V gene, CDR1 is DFQATT and CDR2 is SNEGSKA (reference sequence). This CDR3 has 16 residues. Trimming pared 0 bases from V and 6 bases from J, leaving 18 bases between. In DNA form, the CDR3 reads TGCAGTGCTAGAGATTTGGCCGGGATCCCGGCCAATGAGCAGTTCTTC. Translating gives CSARDLAGIPANEQFF.

As DNA, the CDR3 is TGTGCCAGCAGTCACCGGCTAGGGGATTTTAAGGAAAAACTGTTTTTT. Amino acids: CASSHRLGDFKEKLFF. The rearrangement links TRBV6-5 to TRBJ1-4, with D tentatively TRBD1 (5 bases). Trimming stripped 5 bases from V and 8 bases from J, with 21 bases between. Germline CDR1 reads MNHEY; CDR2 reads SVGAGI. CDR3 length: 16 amino acids.

The rearrangement uses TRBV7-9 and TRBJ2-7; 8 bases agree with TRBD2. Germline V CDR1 and CDR2: SEHNR, FQNEAQ (reference sequence). The CDR3 loop spans 12 amino acids. J lost 2 bases, V lost 8 bases, and 2 bases had no gene match. The chain's CDR3 is CASSGLAYEQYF. CDR3 nucleotides: TGTGCCAGCTCGGGACTAGCCTACGAGCAGTACTTC.